A single TCR beta chain is shown here with its context. Original methodology: Reference gene primers were amplified, and this amplification served to estimate nucleated cell counts. Here immunoSEQ multiplex PCR was the method, and the copy in TCRdb shows in-frame clones only, minus some. The V and J calls and clone size come from that table; D and trimming were worked out from the DNA. The table lists about 210,000 clones, 81% of them singletons, with about 8.9% in the top ten. This entry is derived from a study of blood T cell repertoires in COVID-19. Looking at the study overall: The United States, Italy and Spain supplied acute and convalescent COVID-19 samples.

From germline, CDR1 is MNHEY and CDR2 SVGAGI. The V gene lost 0 bases and the J gene lost 5 bases, with 10 bases spanning the gap. The CDR3 totals 14 residues. Material for sequencing was PBMCs or T cells enriched from blood (not recorded which). V gene TRBV6-5 combines with J gene TRBJ1-1; D uncertain. The TCR originated in a woman in her fifties or sixties with acute COVID-19. CDR3 residues: CASSYSRGGTEAFF. The DNA for the CDR3 is TGTGCCAGCAGTTACTCGAGAGGTGGGACTGAAGCTTTCTTT.